Listed here are 22 T cell receptor beta chains from one sample, sequenced in a study of human T cells and chemical hapten exposure. Regarding time point: pre-sensitization, week 0. Treatment described: therapeutic diphenylcyclopropenone sensitization with weekly scalp DPC. TCRdb reanalysed the RACE reads using MiXCR and keeps one entry per CDR3 protein. The repertoire has about 260,000 distinct CDR3 sequences, around 9.3% of them found once; the top ten carry approximately 2.2%. The specimen comprised whole blood, sampled in connection with sensitization to the hapten diphenylcyclopropenone (DPC). Receptors originate from a woman in her 40s with alopecia areata. Some clones in this sample may be carry-over from other donors' samples.

In this sample, this clonotype turned up a few times. The V gene is TRBV7-8, the J gene TRBJ2-1; the D is unclear. Per the germline V gene, CDR1 is SGHVS and CDR2 is FQNEAQ. V gave up 5 bases and J gave up 10 bases, with 15 bases separating them. CDR3 length: 13 amino acids. The CDR3 region is CASSGRRGREQFF. Written as DNA, the CDR3 is TGTGCCAGCAGCGGACGACGAGGCCGAGAGCAGTTCTTC.

Only a few counts were recorded for this clonotype. The chain carries TRBV6-5 and TRBJ2-3; 12 bases are shared with TRBD2. Germline V gives CDR1 MNHEY, CDR2 SVGAGI. The CDR3 has 17 amino acids. V shed 3 bases, J shed 1 base, and the junction held 5 bases outside the gene matches. CDR3 region: CASSYSSGRAGTDTQYF. CDR3 DNA: TGTGCCAGCAGTTATTCTAGCGGGAGGGCCGGCACAGATACGCAGTATTTT.

This clonotype was recorded at least ten times. The CDR3 is CASSSTGTGEDGYTF. Here the CDR3 DNA reads TGCGCCAGCAGCTCGACCGGGACAGGGGAGGATGGCTACACCTTC. This chain uses TRBV5-1 with TRBJ1-2; 10 nucleotides match TRBD1. The CDR3 loop spans 15 amino acids. Germline-derived CDR1 and CDR2 are SGHRS and YFSETQ. V lost 3 bases, J lost 6 bases, and 8 bases stayed unmatched.

The chain is built from TRBV29-1 and TRBJ2-1; TRBD1 agrees at 8 bases. Germline CDR1 reads SQVTM; CDR2 reads ANQGSEA. V dropped 5 bases and J dropped 7; count of bases not matched to a gene: 13. The CDR3 contains 15 residues. This CDR3 reads CSVNQPDRATNEQFF. DNA for the CDR3: TGCAGCGTTAACCAACCGGACAGGGCGACAAATGAGCAGTTCTTC.

There are a few counts of this clonotype. The V gene is TRBV7-2, the J gene TRBJ2-1; 8 bases map to TRBD1. Germline V gene data show CDR1 as SGHTA and CDR2 as FQGNSA. After removal of 6 bases from V and 6 bases from J, the junction contained 10 bases not matched to a gene. The length of the CDR3 is 15 residues. Here the CDR3 reads CASSPARGLVNEQFF. CDR3 in DNA: TGTGCCAGCAGTCCCGCCAGGGGGCTTGTCAATGAGCAGTTCTTC.

There are many counts of this clonotype. V and J are TRBV5-1 and TRBJ2-7; D is ambiguous. Germline V lookup: CDR1 SGHRS, CDR2 YFSETQ. Trimming pared 0 bases from V and 0 bases from J, leaving 4 bases between. The CDR3 has 13 amino acids. The CDR3 DNA reads TGCGCCAGCAGCTTGGCCCCCTCCTACGAGCAGTACTTC. Translating it yields CASSLAPSYEQYF.

This clonotype was detected only a few times. V gene TRBV7-2 combines with J gene TRBJ1-2, with TRBD1 as a possible D gene (5 bases). The V and J ends lost 4 bases and 4 bases respectively, with 10 bases between them. The length of the CDR3 is 13 residues. Germline values: CDR1 SGHTA, CDR2 FQGNSA. The chain's CDR3 is CASSSREAYGYTF. The CDR3 coding sequence is TGTGCCAGCAGCTCCAGGGAAGCCTATGGCTACACCTTC.

This clonotype was recorded a few times. The gene calls are TRBV20-1 and TRBJ2-7, with D maybe TRBD2 (5 bases). The germline gives CDR1 DFQATT, CDR2 SNEGSKA (reference sequence). CDR3 length: 13 residues. The ends were cut back, 3 bases at V and 0 bases at J, with 9 bases in the middle. CDR3 residues: CSASRGLSYEQYF. Written as DNA, the CDR3 is TGCAGTGCTAGTCGAGGACTCTCCTACGAGCAGTACTTC.

The sample holds a few counts of this clonotype. V usage is TRBV3-1 and J usage is TRBJ1-1, with D possibly TRBD1 on 5 matching bases. CDR1 and CDR2 (germline): LGHDT, YNNKEL (reference sequence). The CDR3 length is 14 residues. The V end was cut by 1 base, the J end by 5 bases, with 11 bases between. DNA for the CDR3: TGTGCCAGCAGCCAAGCACCAGGGAGGACTGAAGCTTTCTTT. It translates to CASSQAPGRTEAFF. The full variable domain, completed using reference TRBV3-1 and TRBJ1-1, is DTAVSQTPKYLVTQMGNDKSIKCEQNLGHDTMYWYKQDSKKFLKIMFSYNNKELIINETVPNRFSPKSPDKAHLNLHINSLELGDSAVYFCASSQAPGRTEAFFGQGTRLTVV.

The chain combines TRBV28 with TRBJ1-5; 9 nucleotides agree with TRBD1. V shed 8 bases, J shed 5 bases, and the junction held 13 bases outside the gene matches. There are 16 residues in the CDR3. Germline V lookup: CDR1 MDHEN, CDR2 SYDVKM. Here the CDR3 reads CASRLPLDRGDQPQHF. The DNA for the CDR3 is TGTGCCAGCCGGCTACCCTTGGACAGGGGCGATCAGCCCCAGCATTTT.

V is TRBV12-3 or TRBV12-4 and J is TRBJ2-7; 7 nucleotides agree with TRBD2. CDR3 length equals 14 residues. V lost 7 bases and J lost 1; bases outside the gene matches: 7. CDR3 sequence: CASMRREMSYEQYF. In DNA form, the CDR3 reads TGTGCCAGCATGAGGCGGGAGATGTCCTACGAGCAGTACTTC.

At least ten counts were recorded for this clonotype. V is TRBV11-1 and J is TRBJ2-5, with TRBD2 as a possible D gene (5 bases). Germline V lookup: CDR1 SGHAT, CDR2 FQDESV (reference sequence). The CDR3 loop spans 13 amino acids. V lost 5 bases and J 6 bases, leaving 13 bases between the germline ends. As DNA, the CDR3 is TGTGCCAGCAGCCGCCCGGAGGAAAAGACCCAGTACTTC. Translation gives CASSRPEEKTQYF.

This clonotype was observed a handful of times. J is TRBJ2-7 and V is TRBV28, with a tentative D call TRBD1 (5 bases). CDR1 is MDHEN, CDR2 SYDVKM, per germline. This CDR3 has 12 amino acids. The V and J ends lost 10 bases and 4 bases respectively, with 14 bases between them. CDR3 bases: TGTGCCACCACCCTTCAGGGTTACGAGCAGTACTTC. It is translated as CATTLQGYEQYF. Drawing the rest from reference TRBV28 and TRBJ2-7, the complete variable domain is DVKVTQSSRYLVKRTGEKVFLECVQDMDHENMFWYRQDPGLGLRLIYFSYDVKMKEKGDIPEGYSVSREKKERFSLILESASTNQTSMYLCATTLQGYEQYFGPGTRLTVT.

This clonotype showed up just a few times. The chain carries TRBV27 and TRBJ1-1, with D unclear. The CDR3 is 14 amino acids. V was cut by 6 bases and J by 1 base, with 12 bases left in between. CDR1 is MNHEY and CDR2 is SMNVEV in the germline V gene (reference sequence). The CDR3 is CASRLSGPNTEAFF. DNA of the CDR3: TGTGCCAGCAGACTCAGCGGCCCGAACACTGAAGCTTTCTTT.

This clonotype was recorded at least ten times. The chain recombines TRBV4-1 with TRBJ1-1; a weak D match, TRBD1 (6 bases). Trimming took off 3 bases at V and 7 bases at J, with 12 bases between the two ends. The CDR3 extends over 13 amino acids. The V gene's germline CDR1 is MGHRA and CDR2 YSYEKL. The CDR3 DNA sequence: TGCGCCAGCAGCCACGAACAGGGAAGTGAAGCTTTCTTT. It specifies CASSHEQGSEAFF.

The J gene is TRBJ2-1, the V gene TRBV6-2 or TRBV6-3, with 8 bases matching TRBD1. Per the germline V gene, CDR1 is MNHEY and CDR2 is SVGEGT. CDR3 length: 15 residues. V was pared by 6 bases and J by 4 bases, with 8 bases of the junction left unmatched. CDR3 coding DNA: TGTGCCAGCAGGACCGGGACAGGAGTTTACAATGAGCAGTTCTTC. This sequence encodes CASRTGTGVYNEQFF.

A note on this clonotype: Sequence at one end of the junction differs from germline and may be a read error. The rearrangement uses TRBV7-7 and TRBJ2-3; either TRBD1 or TRBD2 may fit D (6 bases each). The CDR3 runs to 15 residues. CDR1 SSHAT and CDR2 FNYEAQ come from the germline V gene (reference sequence). The CDR3 reads CASSQVGGQGDTQYF. DNA of the CDR3: TGTGCTAGCAGCCAAGTGGGGGGCCAGGGAGATACGCAGTATTTT.

This clonotype was counted a few times. The chain recombines TRBV6-2 or TRBV6-3 with TRBJ2-2; D is uncertain. The germline V gene has CDR1 MNHEY and CDR2 SVGEGT. The CDR3 consists of 14 residues. Trimming stripped 9 bases from V and 0 bases from J, with 11 bases between. Here the CDR3 DNA reads TGTGCCAGTATAATTTACCCGAACACCGGGGAGCTGTTTTTT. Amino acids: CASIIYPNTGELFF.

The V gene is TRBV20-1, the J gene TRBJ1-5; tentative D call: TRBD1 (5 bases). Per germline, CDR1 DFQATT and CDR2 SNEGSKA (reference sequence). The CDR3 has 14 residues. V was trimmed by 3 bases and J by 7 bases, leaving 16 bases between them. The CDR3 bases are TGCAGTGCTAGGAGGCAGGGTGGTGGGCAGCCCCAGCATTTT. Protein product: CSARRQGGGQPQHF.

The rearrangement joins TRBV19 to TRBJ2-7; TRBD1 matches at 10 bases. Trimming took 6 bases from V and 5 from J; bases not matched to a gene: 7. This CDR3 is built from 14 residues. The germline gives CDR1 LNHDA, CDR2 SQIVND (reference sequence). This CDR3 reads CASSFGQGGHEQYF. The CDR3 DNA sequence: TGTGCCAGTAGCTTCGGACAGGGGGGGCACGAGCAGTACTTC.

This clonotype has just a few counts. This CDR3 reads CSLPLEGVTYGYTF. In nucleotides, the CDR3 is TGCAGTCTCCCCCTCGAAGGGGTTACCTATGGCTACACCTTC. The V gene is TRBV20-1, the J gene TRBJ1-2; weak D call: TRBD1 (5 bases). Germline V gene lookup returns CDR1 DFQATT and CDR2 SNEGSKA (reference sequence). This CDR3 is 14 amino acids long. V was pared by 8 bases and J by 4 bases, with 20 bases between.

This clonotype was seen many times. In DNA, the CDR3 is TGCAGCGTTGATAGCAGGGGGCAGGGTGAAGCTTTCTTT. As protein: CSVDSRGQGEAFF. The V and J genes are TRBV29-1 and TRBJ1-1; the match to TRBD1 covers 8 bases. With 3 bases clipped from V and 7 bases from J, the junction kept 7 bases outside the gene matches. The CDR3 has 13 amino acids. Germline-derived CDR1 and CDR2 are SQVTM and ANQGSEA.